This TCR beta chain was found in a study of cytomegalovirus exposure and HLA in healthy donors. The wider study: T cells numbering about 200 million yielded fewer than 140 million unique TCR beta sequences in an earlier analysis.

CDR3 length: 14 residues. Germline V gene data show CDR1 as SQVTM and CDR2 as ANQGSEA. Losses at the gene ends were 2 bases for V and 7 bases for J; bases not matched to a gene: 7. Whole-study results and caveats: 15,000 to 20,000 TCR beta sequences were associated with HLA alleles at 0.05 false discovery rate in a later analysis.

PCR used 60 Vbeta primers and 13 Jbeta primers. Profiled with immunoSEQ multiplex PCR; TCRdb holds only in-frame clones, not every one. The listing contains approximately 30,000 clones. As regards this clone: Its antigen is not known.

The chain couples TRBV29-1 to TRBJ2-4, with 8 bases lining up with TRBD2. The sample was PBMCs. The TCR was taken from a woman aged 40 to 50 in good health and CMV-seropositive. CDR3 sequence (DNA): TGCAGCGTTGAATCCGGACTAGCTCCCAACATTCAGTACTTC. It specifies CSVESGLAPNIQYF.